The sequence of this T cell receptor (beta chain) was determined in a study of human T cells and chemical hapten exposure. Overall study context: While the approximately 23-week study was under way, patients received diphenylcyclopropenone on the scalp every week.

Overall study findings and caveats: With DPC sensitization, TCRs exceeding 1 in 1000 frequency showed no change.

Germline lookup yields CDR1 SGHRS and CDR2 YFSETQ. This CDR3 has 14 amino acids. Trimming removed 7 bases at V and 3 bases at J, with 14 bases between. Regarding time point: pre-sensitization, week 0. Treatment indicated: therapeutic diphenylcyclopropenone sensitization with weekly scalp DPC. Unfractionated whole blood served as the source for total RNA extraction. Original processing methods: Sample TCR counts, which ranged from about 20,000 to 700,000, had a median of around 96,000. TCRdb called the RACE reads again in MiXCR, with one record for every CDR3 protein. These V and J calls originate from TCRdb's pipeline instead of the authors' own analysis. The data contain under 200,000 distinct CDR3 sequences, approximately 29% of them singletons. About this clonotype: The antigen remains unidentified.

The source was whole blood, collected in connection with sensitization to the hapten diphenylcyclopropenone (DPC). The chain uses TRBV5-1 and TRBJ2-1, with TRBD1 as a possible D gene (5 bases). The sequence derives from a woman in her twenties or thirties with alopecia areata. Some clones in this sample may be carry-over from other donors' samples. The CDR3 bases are TGCGCCAGCCAGGCGCCAGGGTTCTACAATGAGCAGTTCTTC. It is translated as CASQAPGFYNEQFF.